This T cell receptor beta chain emerged from a study of blood T cell repertoires in COVID-19. Turning to the study itself: Some COVID-19 samples were acute and others convalescent; all came from the United States, Italy and Spain. Sources were T cells, B-cell-depleted T cells, or PBMCs; the material itself was cDNA or gDNA.

In the original analysis: Using reference gene primer amplification, nucleated cell counts were estimated. The data were produced by immunoSEQ multiplex PCR, yet TCRdb's version contains in-frame clones alone and is incomplete. That table furnishes V, J and clone size, whereas the DNA furnished D and trimming. The sample lists some 120,000 clones; more than 75% were seen once. Germline-derived CDR1 and CDR2 are SGDLS and YYNGEE. Trimming left V 0 bases short and J 8 bases short, with 12 bases between. This CDR3 spans 14 amino acids. The receptor comes from a man aged 35 to 55 with acute or convalescent COVID-19. The rearrangement joins TRBV9 to TRBJ2-1; D gene ambiguous. Sequenced input: peripheral blood. The CDR3 region is CASSVALRVDEQFF. The CDR3 DNA reads as TGTGCCAGCAGCGTAGCCCTCCGGGTCGATGAGCAGTTCTTC.